The 2 T cell receptor beta chains below were found in one sample sequenced in a study of blood T cell repertoires in COVID-19. Some clones are missing from TCRdb's copy, which holds only in-frame ones; the method was immunoSEQ multiplex PCR. The data show 150,000 to 200,000 clones, around 91% seen once. Sequenced input: peripheral blood. The receptors were gathered from a man aged 45-60 years with acute or convalescent COVID-19.

V is TRBV6-5 and J is TRBJ2-1, with 8 bases fitting TRBD2. J lost 15 bases, V lost 6 bases, and 16 bases had no gene match. Looked up from germline, CDR1 is MNHEY and CDR2 is SVGAGI. The CDR3 has 14 residues. DNA for the CDR3: TGTGCCAGCAGCCCCACCGGGACTAGTCTCGTTCCGTTCTTC. The encoded protein is CASSPTGTSLVPFF.

In the case of this clone: Different DNA sequences within this sample yield the same CDR3. J is TRBJ2-2 and V is TRBV5-1, with 7 nucleotides matching TRBD1. Germline assignment: CDR1 SGHRS and CDR2 YFSETQ. The CDR3 runs 14 residues. The trim removed 7 bases at V and 6 bases at J, leaving 9 bases unmatched. The CDR3 sequence: CASSLGQGAGELFF. CDR3 DNA sequence: TGCGCCAGCTCCTTGGGGCAGGGGGCCGGGGAGCTGTTTTTT.